This T cell receptor (beta chain) is from a study of blood T cell repertoires in COVID-19. Study background: Sites across the United States, Italy and Spain contributed samples from acute and convalescent COVID-19. The cDNA or gDNA used as material had been derived from T cells, B-cell-depleted T cells, or PBMCs.

Per the original data handling: Using reference gene primer amplification, nucleated cell counts were estimated. The assay was immunoSEQ multiplex PCR, and TCRdb's table has in-frame clones only and misses some. That table supplies the V and J calls and clone size; D and trimming were determined from the DNA. The repertoire holds some 200,000 clones, with 80% to 90% as singletons. The TCR comes from a man aged 50 to 59 who had recovered from COVID-19. Sequencing was done on a sample of peripheral blood.

The CDR3 spells CASSGAAPAYEQYF. CDR3 sequence (DNA): TGTGCCAGCAGCGGTGCGGCGCCCGCATACGAGCAGTACTTC. V gene TRBV2 combines with J gene TRBJ2-7; D uncertain. The CDR3 contains 14 residues. Trimming removed 6 bases from V and 4 bases from J, with 16 bases in between. From germline, CDR1 is SNHLY and CDR2 FYNNEI.